The 30 T cell receptor beta chains in this list originate from one sample, sequenced in a study of cytomegalovirus exposure and HLA in healthy donors. With 60 Vbeta and 13 Jbeta primers, the PCR was carried out. Data came from immunoSEQ multiplex PCR; TCRdb stores just in-frame clones and leaves some out. The data contain 95,000 to 150,000 clones, 60% to 85% of them singletons. Specimen: PBMCs. The receptors were gathered from a female donor in good health and CMV-seronegative.

This chain joins TRBV5-5 and TRBJ2-3, with 7 nucleotides matching TRBD2. This CDR3 contains 16 residues. Germline CDR1 is SGHKS and CDR2 is YYEKEE (reference sequence). Trimming took 3 bases from V and 0 from J; bases not matched to a gene: 7. CDR3: CASSSMGGVSTDTQYF. In DNA, the CDR3 is TGTGCCAGCAGCTCCATGGGAGGGGTAAGCACAGATACGCAGTATTTT.

The J gene is TRBJ1-1, the V gene TRBV5-4; TRBD1 matches at 9 bases. Looked up from germline, CDR1 is SGHNT and CDR2 is YYREEE (reference sequence). The CDR3 contains 13 residues. The V and J ends lost 4 bases and 5 bases, in that order; junction bases with no gene match: 3. The CDR3 reads CASSEDRGTEAFF. The CDR3 coding sequence is TGTGCCAGCAGCGAAGACAGGGGGACTGAAGCTTTCTTT. The full variable domain, in which reference TRBV5-4 and TRBJ1-1 provide the parts outside the CDR3, is ETGVTQSPTHLIKTRGQQVTLRCSSQSGHNTVSWYQQALGQGPQFIFQYYREEENGRGNFPPRFSGLQFPNYSSELNVNALELDDSALYLCASSEDRGTEAFFGQGTRLTVV.

The sample holds a few counts of this clone. The V call is TRBV11-2, the J call TRBJ1-3; D ambiguous. CDR3 size: 16 residues. From germline, CDR1 is SGHAT and CDR2 FQNNGV. The V gene lost 5 bases and the J gene lost 2 bases, with 16 bases spanning the gap. Here the CDR3 DNA reads TGTGCCAGCAGCACCTTCGGTACGGTCGCTGGAAACACCATATATTTT. The encoded protein is CASSTFGTVAGNTIYF.

This clone has just one count. The chain couples TRBV7-3 to TRBJ2-2, with D hard to call. Germline V CDR1 and CDR2: SGHTA, FQGTGA. Trimming took 10 bases from V and 0 from J, leaving 9 bases between them. The CDR3 length is 13 residues. The CDR3 DNA is TGTGCCACCCGACAATCGAACACCGGGGAGCTGTTTTTT. Its protein is CATRQSNTGELFF.

This chain connects TRBV4-1 to TRBJ2-2; 8 bases agree with TRBD1. Losses at the gene ends were 8 bases for V and 8 bases for J; bases not matched to a gene: 16. The CDR3 has 16 amino acids. Germline CDR1 MGHRA, CDR2 YSYEKL. Written as DNA, the CDR3 is TGCGCCAGCTTCCTAAATGCCGGGACAGGTCCGGGGGAGCTGTTTTTT. Its protein is CASFLNAGTGPGELFF.

This sequence joins TRBV9 and TRBJ1-2; TRBD1 matches at 10 bases. The germline V gene encodes CDR1 SGDLS and CDR2 YYNGEE. V was pared by 0 bases and J by 5 bases, with 4 bases of the junction left unmatched. The CDR3 totals 15 residues. The CDR3 nucleotides read TGTGCCAGCAGCGTAGTGGACAGGGGGATATATGGCTACACCTTC. Translating gives CASSVVDRGIYGYTF.

The chain carries TRBV6-5 and TRBJ1-6; weak D call: TRBD1 (5 bases). CDR3 length: 15 amino acids. CDR1 is MNHEY and CDR2 is SVGAGI in the germline V gene. V lost 0 bases, J lost 4 bases, and 7 bases lay in between. CDR3 sequence (DNA): TGTGCCAGCAGTTACTCGGGGACTTATAATTCACCCCTCCACTTT. Translation: CASSYSGTYNSPLHF.

This clone was detected a few times. The V call is TRBV2, the J call TRBJ2-2; 11 nucleotides match TRBD2. Germline lookup yields CDR1 SNHLY and CDR2 FYNNEI. Germline trimming cut 1 base from V and 5 bases from J; bases unmatched to any gene: 6. This CDR3 has 17 residues. For the CDR3, the DNA is TGTGCCAGCAGTGAAGAACTAGCGGGAGATTGGACCGGGGAGCTGTTTTTT. It is translated as CASSEELAGDWTGELFF.

The CDR3 sequence: CASSTTRRNTEAFF. CDR3 DNA sequence: TGTGCCAGCAGTACGACACGGCGGAACACTGAAGCTTTCTTT. V is TRBV28 and J is TRBJ1-1; D remains ambiguous. Trimming pared 5 bases from V and 1 base from J, leaving 11 bases between. The germline V gene encodes CDR1 MDHEN and CDR2 SYDVKM. CDR3 length: 14 amino acids.

This clone is a singleton in its sample. The chain couples TRBV28 to TRBJ2-1; D is perhaps TRBD1 (5 bases). Germline V gives CDR1 MDHEN, CDR2 SYDVKM. The ends were cut back, 6 bases at V and 1 base at J, with 13 bases in the middle. This CDR3 contains 15 residues. The CDR3 region has the DNA TGTGCCAGCAGGACCAGGGTGATTTCCTACAATGAGCAGTTCTTC. This translates into CASRTRVISYNEQFF.

The rearrangement uses TRBV9 and TRBJ1-6; no clear D. V gave up 4 bases and J gave up 8 bases, with 10 bases separating them. The CDR3 is 13 residues long. Germline loops: CDR1 SGDLS, CDR2 YYNGEE. DNA for the CDR3: TGTGCCAGCAGCTTGACACGAGATTCACCCCTCCACTTT. Translating gives CASSLTRDSPLHF.

This chain links TRBV30 with TRBJ1-3; possibly TRBD1 for D (6 bases). The germline CDR1 and CDR2 sequences are GTSNPN and SVGIG (reference sequence). V was cut by 0 bases and J by 8 bases, with 8 bases left in between. This CDR3 has 12 residues. The CDR3 coding sequence is TGTGCCTGGAGTGTCAGGGGATACACCATATATTTT. It specifies CAWSVRGYTIYF. The whole variable domain, remainder taken from reference TRBV30 and TRBJ1-3, is SQTIHQWPATLVQPVGSPLSLECTVEGTSNPNLYWYRQAAGRGLQLLFYSVGIGQISSEVPQNLSASRPQDRQFILSSKKLLLSDSGFYLCAWSVRGYTIYFGEGSWLTVV.

The table lists this clone with a few counts. This chain links TRBV27 with TRBJ1-3; 8 bases line up with TRBD1. This CDR3 is built from 18 residues. The V segment lost 10 bases and the J segment 0 bases; nucleotides outside the gene matches: 17. Germline V CDR1 and CDR2: MNHEY, SMNVEV (reference sequence). Written as DNA, the CDR3 is TGTGCCACCCGCCTCCGGACAGGGCCTATCCACTCTGGAAACACCATATATTTT. It translates to CATRLRTGPIHSGNTIYF.

This rearrangement joins TRBV6-5 to TRBJ2-3, with D perhaps TRBD2 (6 bases). Germline assignment: CDR1 MNHEY and CDR2 SVGAGI. This CDR3 is 15 amino acids long. Trimming removed 6 bases from V and 6 bases from J, with 19 bases in between. As DNA, the CDR3 is TGTGCCAGCAGGGGCCCCCCTCCCCTAGCGGATACGCAGTATTTT. It translates to CASRGPPPLADTQYF.

This chain joins TRBV5-4 and TRBJ1-3; the D gene is possibly TRBD1 (6 bases). The CDR3 contains 15 residues. Between the trimmed V and J ends, which lost 3 bases and 0 bases, there was a span of 10 bases. The germline CDR1 and CDR2 sequences are SGHNT and YYREEE (reference sequence). For the CDR3, the DNA is TGTGCCAGCAGCTCGGCACAGGGCTCTGGAAACACCATATATTTT. It encodes CASSSAQGSGNTIYF. Supplemented by reference TRBV5-4 and TRBJ1-3, the full variable domain reads ETGVTQSPTHLIKTRGQQVTLRCSSQSGHNTVSWYQQALGQGPQFIFQYYREEENGRGNFPPRFSGLQFPNYSSELNVNALELDDSALYLCASSSAQGSGNTIYFGEGSWLTVV.

The V call is TRBV11-2, the J call TRBJ1-5; TRBD1 matches at 7 bases. The junction had 4 bases not matched to a gene; V was cut back by 5 bases and J by 3 bases. There are 14 residues in the CDR3. CDR1 SGHAT and CDR2 FQNNGV come from the germline V gene. The CDR3 sequence: CASSTTGNNQPQHF. The CDR3 DNA sequence: TGTGCCAGCAGCACGACAGGGAACAATCAGCCCCAGCATTTT.

This clone was found a few times. V is TRBV11-2 and J is TRBJ2-7; TRBD2 matches 7 bases. The CDR3 contains 16 residues. Germline loops: CDR1 SGHAT, CDR2 FQNNGV. V was pared by 5 bases and J by 2 bases, with 12 bases of the junction left unmatched. The CDR3 DNA reads as TGTGCCAGCAGCCCCGTTTCGAGGCGGGGGACCTACGAGCAGTACTTC. Translated, it gives CASSPVSRRGTYEQYF.

The chain uses TRBV6-4 and TRBJ2-3; 8 bases agree with TRBD1. Unmatched junction bases numbered 1, after V lost 4 bases and J lost 1 base. This CDR3 has 14 amino acids. The germline CDR1 and CDR2 sequences are MRHNA and SNTAGT. The CDR3 region has the DNA TGTGCCAGCAGTGGGGGACAGGGCACAGATACGCAGTATTTT. Its protein is CASSGGQGTDTQYF.

This chain uses TRBV13 with TRBJ1-2; 8 positions match TRBD1. Germline V CDR1 and CDR2: PRHDT, FYEKMQ (reference sequence). J gave up 3 bases and V 1 base, and 4 bases lay outside the gene matches. The CDR3 totals 15 residues. CDR3 DNA: TGTGCCAGCAGCTTAGACGGGACAGGCGACTATGGCTACACCTTC. It is translated as CASSLDGTGDYGYTF.

This chain links TRBV7-9 with TRBJ2-5; D perhaps matches TRBD2 (5 bases). Gene TRBJ2-7 matches the end of the DNA better, so the J call may be wrong. Per the germline V gene, CDR1 is SEHNR and CDR2 is FQNEAQ (reference sequence). The CDR3 runs 11 residues. Written as DNA, the CDR3 is TGTGCCAGCAGCTTTGGAGGCGAGCAGTACTTC. Encoded protein: CASSFGGEQYF.

This sequence joins TRBV11-2 and TRBJ1-4; the match to TRBD1 covers 9 bases. Germline CDR1 and CDR2: SGHAT and FQNNGV. The trim removed 2 bases at V and 8 bases at J, leaving 6 bases unmatched. The CDR3 totals 15 residues. CDR3 amino acids: CASSLQDRGREKLFF. CDR3 DNA: TGTGCCAGCAGCTTACAGGACAGGGGCAGAGAAAAACTGTTTTTT.

J is TRBJ1-1 and V is TRBV27; possible D gene TRBD1, 6 bases. This CDR3 is built from 14 residues. V gave up 6 bases and J gave up 5 bases, with 16 bases separating them. Germline CDR1 MNHEY, CDR2 SMNVEV (reference sequence). The CDR3 sequence is CASRPTGPGTEAFF. Here the CDR3 DNA reads TGTGCCAGCAGGCCGACAGGCCCCGGGACTGAAGCTTTCTTT.

This rearrangement joins TRBV18 to TRBJ1-4; 7 bases match TRBD1. This CDR3 comprises 17 residues. V dropped 6 bases and J dropped 5; count of bases not matched to a gene: 15. Germline CDR1 and CDR2: KGHSH and LQKENI. CDR3 DNA sequence: TGTGCCAGCTCCCCCAGCTCAGGGGGGAAAACGAATGAAAAACTGTTTTTT. It yields the protein CASSPSSGGKTNEKLFF. The variable domain in full, with the rest retrieved from reference TRBV18 and TRBJ1-4, is NAGVMQNPRHLVRRRGQEARLRCSPMKGHSHVYWYRQLPEEGLKFMVYLQKENIIDESGMPKERFSAEFPKEGPSILRIQQVVRGDSAAYFCASSPSSGGKTNEKLFFGSGTQLSVL.

V usage is TRBV9 and J usage is TRBJ1-1; 11 bases line up with TRBD1. J lost 8 bases, V lost 0 bases, and 6 bases had no gene match. CDR1 is SGDLS, CDR2 YYNGEE, per germline. CDR3 length: 15 amino acids. The CDR3 coding sequence is TGTGCCAGCAGCGTAGCCGGACAGGGGGCCCGGGAAGCTTTCTTT. This gives the protein CASSVAGQGAREAFF.

The chain couples TRBV11-3 to TRBJ2-1; no clear D. Germline-derived CDR1 and CDR2 are SGHNT and YENEEA. Between the trimmed V and J ends, which lost 1 base and 0 bases, there was a span of 4 bases. The CDR3 loop spans 14 amino acids. CDR3 protein: CASSLGSSYNEQFF. CDR3 nucleotide sequence: TGTGCCAGCAGCTTAGGGAGCTCCTACAATGAGCAGTTCTTC.

This chain uses TRBV2 with TRBJ1-2, with 11 bases lining up with TRBD1. The CDR3 loop spans 15 amino acids. Germline assignment: CDR1 SNHLY and CDR2 FYNNEI. V gave up 10 bases and J gave up 4 bases; unmatched junction bases: 11. CDR3 region: CAIRDRGFVSYGYTF. In DNA form, the CDR3 reads TGTGCCATAAGGGACAGGGGGTTTGTTAGCTATGGCTACACCTTC.

The V gene is TRBV2, the J gene TRBJ2-2; 9 nucleotides match TRBD1. The CDR3 runs to 18 residues. Germline assignment: CDR1 SNHLY and CDR2 FYNNEI. V trimming: 6 bases; J trimming: 4 bases; junction bases outside the gene matches: 15. CDR3 protein: CASRGTGGRRGFTGELFF. CDR3 nucleotides: TGTGCCAGCAGGGGTACAGGGGGCCGGCGTGGTTTCACCGGGGAGCTGTTTTTT.

This chain joins TRBV18 and TRBJ1-1; a possible D gene is TRBD1 (5 bases). Germline lookup yields CDR1 KGHSH and CDR2 LQKENI. The CDR3 loop spans 15 amino acids. Trimming removed 3 bases from V and 2 bases from J, with 13 bases in between. The CDR3 is CASSPGLQGNTEAFF. In DNA form, the CDR3 reads TGTGCCAGCTCACCCGGCCTTCAGGGAAACACTGAAGCTTTCTTT. The full variable domain, its missing parts supplied by reference TRBV18 and TRBJ1-1, is NAGVMQNPRHLVRRRGQEARLRCSPMKGHSHVYWYRQLPEEGLKFMVYLQKENIIDESGMPKERFSAEFPKEGPSILRIQQVVRGDSAAYFCASSPGLQGNTEAFFGQGTRLTVV.

V gene TRBV5-1 combines with J gene TRBJ2-1; perhaps TRBD2 as D (5 bases). V lost 0 bases, J lost 0 bases, and 19 bases lay in between. Per germline, CDR1 SGHRS and CDR2 YFSETQ. This CDR3 comprises 19 residues. The CDR3 DNA sequence: TGCGCCAGCAGCTTGGGGGGTGCGGGCTGGATTAACTCCTACAATGAGCAGTTCTTC. Translation: CASSLGGAGWINSYNEQFF.

The chain uses TRBV28 and TRBJ1-2; D is unclear. The CDR3 is made up of 11 amino acids. Trimming took 4 bases from V and 4 from J, leaving 4 bases between them. Germline values: CDR1 MDHEN, CDR2 SYDVKM. In nucleotides, the CDR3 is TGTGCCAGCAGTTCCCTCTATGGCTACACCTTC. Its translation is CASSSLYGYTF.